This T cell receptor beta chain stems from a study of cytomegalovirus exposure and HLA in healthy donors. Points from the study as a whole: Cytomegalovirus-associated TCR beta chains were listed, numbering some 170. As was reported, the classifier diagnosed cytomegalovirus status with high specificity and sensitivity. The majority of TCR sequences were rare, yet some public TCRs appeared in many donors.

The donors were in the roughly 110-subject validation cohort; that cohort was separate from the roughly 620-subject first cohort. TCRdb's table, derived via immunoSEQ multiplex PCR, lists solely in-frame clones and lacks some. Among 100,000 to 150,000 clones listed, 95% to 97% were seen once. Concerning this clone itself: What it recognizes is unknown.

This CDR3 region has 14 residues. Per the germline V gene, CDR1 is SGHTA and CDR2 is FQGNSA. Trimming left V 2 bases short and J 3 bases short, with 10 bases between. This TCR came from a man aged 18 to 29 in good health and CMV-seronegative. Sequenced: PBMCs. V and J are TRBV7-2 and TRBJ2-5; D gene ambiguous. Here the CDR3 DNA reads TGTGCCAGCAGCTTAACCGCTTACAAAGAGACCCAGTACTTC. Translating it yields CASSLTAYKETQYF.